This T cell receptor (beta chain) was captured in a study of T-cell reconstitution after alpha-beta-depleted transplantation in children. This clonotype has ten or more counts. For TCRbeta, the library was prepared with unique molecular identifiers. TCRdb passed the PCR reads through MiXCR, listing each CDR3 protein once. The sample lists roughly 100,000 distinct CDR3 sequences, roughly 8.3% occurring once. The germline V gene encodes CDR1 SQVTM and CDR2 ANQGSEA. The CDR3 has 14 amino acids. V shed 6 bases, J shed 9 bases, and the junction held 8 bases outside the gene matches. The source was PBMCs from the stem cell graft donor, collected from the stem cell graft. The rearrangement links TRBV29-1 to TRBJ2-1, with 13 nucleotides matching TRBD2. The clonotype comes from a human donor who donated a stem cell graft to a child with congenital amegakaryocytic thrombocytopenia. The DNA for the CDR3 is TGCAGCGTGGGGACTAGCGGGGTTCAGGGTGAGCAGTTCTTC. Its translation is CSVGTSGVQGEQFF.